These 16 T cell receptor beta chains were sequenced from one sample in a study of control samples from healthy donors and cancer patients. Clones were sequenced by immunoSEQ multiplex PCR, and TCRdb holds only the in-frame ones, with some missing. The data show 400,000 to 500,000 clones, with about 93% seen just once and 5.5% to 8% held by the top ten. The specimen sequenced was PBMCs. These receptors all stem from a man in his forties or fifties with head and neck cancer.

The chain recombines TRBV5-1 with TRBJ2-7; D not certain. CDR1 is SGHRS, CDR2 YFSETQ, per germline. Trimming removed 4 bases from V and 4 bases from J, with 6 bases in between. The CDR3 has 11 amino acids. DNA of the CDR3: TGCGCCAGCAGCGAAACTTACGAGCAGTACTTC. Amino acid sequence: CASSETYEQYF.

This chain uses TRBV5-1 with TRBJ2-5; D may be TRBD2 (6 bases). Trimming removed 4 bases from V and 1 base from J, with 8 bases in between. This CDR3 has 13 amino acids. Germline V gene lookup returns CDR1 SGHRS and CDR2 YFSETQ. The CDR3 spells CASSGGLQETQYF. CDR3 DNA: TGCGCCAGCAGCGGGGGACTCCAAGAGACCCAGTACTTC.

This clone was detected once. The rearrangement links TRBV9 to TRBJ1-2; D remains ambiguous. Trimming cost V 0 bases and J 4 bases, with 16 bases left between them. The CDR3 has 16 amino acids. Germline lookup yields CDR1 SGDLS and CDR2 YYNGEE. The CDR3 loop is CASSVDFGSSGYGYTF. CDR3 sequence (DNA): TGTGCCAGCAGCGTAGACTTTGGGAGTAGCGGCTATGGCTACACCTTC.

The V and J genes are TRBV5-1 and TRBJ1-2; unclear D gene. Looked up from germline, CDR1 is SGHRS and CDR2 is YFSETQ. The CDR3 runs to 15 residues. The V end lost 0 bases, the J end lost 4 bases, and 13 bases lay between the germline ends. The CDR3, as DNA: TGCGCCAGCAGCTTGGGCAGAAACGGTCTCTATGGCTACACCTTC. Translating gives CASSLGRNGLYGYTF.

This clone was seen a few times. V usage is TRBV12-3 or TRBV12-4 and J usage is TRBJ1-2; no definite D call. Trimming removed 4 bases from V and 4 bases from J, with 10 bases in between. The CDR3 extends over 13 amino acids. In DNA, the CDR3 is TGTGCCAGCAGTTCCCGGGAGAGCTATGGCTACACCTTC. It codes for CASSSRESYGYTF.

CDR3 coding DNA: TGTGCCAGCAGTTACCGCAGTGACAGGAAAGCCTACGAGCAGTACTTC. It codes for CASSYRSDRKAYEQYF. The chain couples TRBV6-2 or TRBV6-3 to TRBJ2-7; TRBD1 is a possible D gene (6 bases). Germline V gives CDR1 MNHEY, CDR2 SVGEGT. V was trimmed by 2 bases and J by 2 bases, leaving 16 bases between them. This CDR3 contains 16 residues.

The chain joins TRBV20-1 to TRBJ2-3; D is uncertain. The length of the CDR3 is 14 residues. V dropped 3 bases and J dropped 0 bases, with 10 bases sitting between them. Per the germline V gene, CDR1 is DFQATT and CDR2 is SNEGSKA (reference sequence). The CDR3 reads CSASMAESTDTQYF. In nucleotides, the CDR3 is TGCAGTGCTAGTATGGCGGAGAGCACAGATACGCAGTATTTT.

The chain recombines TRBV7-9 with TRBJ2-7; TRBD2 is a possible D gene (7 bases). The CDR3 length is 16 residues. Germline CDR1 SEHNR, CDR2 FQNEAQ (reference sequence). Trimming removed 5 bases from V and 2 bases from J, with 19 bases in between. CDR3: CASSPPGGGEAYEQYF. DNA of the CDR3: TGTGCCAGCAGCCCTCCTGGGGGGGGCGAAGCCTACGAGCAGTACTTC.

The chain is built from TRBV7-2 and TRBJ1-1; D remains ambiguous. V was shortened by 2 bases and J by 3 bases, with 13 bases between the two germline ends. Germline V gives CDR1 SGHTA, CDR2 FQGNSA. CDR3 length: 15 amino acids. The CDR3 region is CASSLSYDGYTEAFF. CDR3 DNA: TGTGCCAGCAGCTTATCTTACGACGGGTACACTGAAGCTTTCTTT.

This chain connects TRBV7-9 to TRBJ2-1, with D maybe TRBD2 (5 bases). The V end lost 1 base, the J end lost 3 bases, and 7 bases lay between the germline ends. The CDR3 spans 14 residues. The germline V gene has CDR1 SEHNR and CDR2 FQNEAQ (reference sequence). The CDR3 region has the DNA TGTGCCAGCAGCTTAGGCGGGCTCTACAATGAGCAGTTCTTC. Its translation: CASSLGGLYNEQFF.

The chain carries TRBV7-2 and TRBJ1-1, with D unclear. Per the germline V gene, CDR1 is SGHTA and CDR2 is FQGNSA. The V and J ends lost 1 base and 4 bases respectively, with 10 bases between them. The CDR3 loop spans 14 amino acids. The CDR3 sequence is CASSLDPGGTEAFF. The CDR3 DNA sequence: TGTGCCAGCAGCTTAGATCCCGGTGGCACTGAAGCTTTCTTT. The full variable domain, completed using reference TRBV7-2 and TRBJ1-1, is GAGVSQSPSNKVTEKGKDVELRCDPISGHTALYWYRQSLGQGLEFLIYFQGNSAPDKSGLPSDRFSAERTGGSVSTLTIQRTQQEDSAVYLCASSLDPGGTEAFFGQGTRLTVV.

This chain connects TRBV18 to TRBJ2-3; perhaps TRBD1 as D (6 bases). The germline V and J ends were trimmed by 3 bases and 0 bases, with 13 bases remaining between them. Germline V CDR1 and CDR2: KGHSH, LQKENI. The length of the CDR3 is 16 residues. The CDR3 sequence is CASSPSRTVSTDTQYF. For the CDR3, the DNA is TGTGCCAGCTCACCTAGTAGGACAGTTAGCACAGATACGCAGTATTTT.

The J gene is TRBJ1-1, the V gene TRBV7-2; maybe TRBD1 (6 bases). Trimming shortened V by 5 bases and J by 2 bases, and 18 bases separated the two germline ends. The germline V gene encodes CDR1 SGHTA and CDR2 FQGNSA. This CDR3 is 16 amino acids long. DNA for the CDR3: TGTGCCAGCAGCCAGCAGGAGGGCAGGGGTAACACTGAAGCTTTCTTT. Protein: CASSQQEGRGNTEAFF.

The V gene is TRBV12-3 or TRBV12-4, the J gene TRBJ2-7, with 8 positions matching TRBD1. The ends lost 5 bases at V and 5 bases at J; junction bases unmatched: 5. This CDR3 has 13 amino acids. The CDR3: CASSTRTGHEQYF. DNA for the CDR3: TGTGCCAGCAGTACCCGGACAGGGCACGAGCAGTACTTC.

The chain is built from TRBV5-1 and TRBJ2-7, with TRBD1 matching 10 bases. The CDR3 totals 16 residues. The junction had 13 bases not matched to a gene; V was cut back by 4 bases and J by 6 bases. In germline, CDR1 is SGHRS, CDR2 YFSETQ. CDR3 bases: TGCGCCAGCAGCATGGGGCTCCCGGACAGGGGGTCCGAGCAGTACTTC. Amino acids: CASSMGLPDRGSEQYF. The complete variable domain, with remaining parts taken from reference TRBV5-1 and TRBJ2-7, reads KAGVTQTPRYLIKTRGQQVTLSCSPISGHRSVSWYQQTPGQGLQFLFEYFSETQRNKGNFPGRFSGRQFSNSRSEMNVSTLELGDSALYLCASSMGLPDRGSEQYFGPGTRLTVT.

The chain couples TRBV7-3 to TRBJ2-1; D might be TRBD2 (6 bases). Germline loops: CDR1 SGHTA, CDR2 FQGTGA. V was shortened by 5 bases and J by 6 bases, with 14 bases between the two germline ends. This CDR3 contains 14 residues. CDR3 DNA: TGTGCCAGCAGCCCTTGGGGGGATTTCAATGAGCAGTTCTTC. Its translation is CASSPWGDFNEQFF.